The 13 T cell receptor beta chains in this list originate from one sample, sequenced in a study of human versus mouse CDR3 diversity and MHC coevolution. Only in-frame clones appear in the TCRdb table, and some are missing; sequencing was by immunoSEQ multiplex PCR. The sample consists of roughly 81,000 clones, approximately 92% of them appearing once. Specimen: naive CD4+ T cells from blood. Subset given: CD45RO-negative CD62L-positive naive CD4 T cells. The receptors derive from a person aged 25 to 75 in good health.

The chain has TRBV2 and TRBJ2-7, with TRBD1 matching 7 bases. V was pared by 11 bases and J by 4 bases, with 11 bases of the junction left unmatched. This CDR3 is 13 amino acids long. CDR1 SNHLY and CDR2 FYNNEI come from the germline V gene. CDR3 sequence: CAGHGDRAYEQYF. The CDR3 region has the DNA TGTGCCGGCCATGGGGACAGAGCTTACGAGCAGTACTTC.

The CDR3 DNA reads as TGTGCCAGCAGCTTCCCCCGGGGCGGGGCTACAACCTCCTGGGAGCAGTACTTC. This translates into CASSFPRGGATTSWEQYF. The chain combines TRBV5-8 with TRBJ2-7; the D gene is possibly TRBD2 (6 bases). The V end lost 2 bases, the J end lost 7 bases, and 28 bases lay between the germline ends. Germline CDR1 reads SGHTS; CDR2 reads YDEGEE. The CDR3 is made up of 18 amino acids.

This chain uses TRBV2 with TRBJ2-1, with 7 bases matching TRBD1. Germline values: CDR1 SNHLY, CDR2 FYNNEI. V gave up 6 bases and J gave up 7 bases; unmatched junction bases: 6. The CDR3 loop spans 13 amino acids. DNA for the CDR3: TGTGCCAGCAGCGGTGACAGGGTAAATGAGCAGTTCTTC. Translation: CASSGDRVNEQFF.

The chain joins TRBV13 to TRBJ2-7, with D possibly TRBD1 on 5 matching bases. Looked up from germline, CDR1 is PRHDT and CDR2 is FYEKMQ (reference sequence). CDR3 length equals 13 residues. V dropped 3 bases and J dropped 3 bases, with 9 bases sitting between them. The DNA for the CDR3 is TGTGCCAGCAGCTTGAGACAGAACTACGAGCAGTACTTC. Amino acid sequence: CASSLRQNYEQYF.

V gene TRBV5-4 combines with J gene TRBJ1-1, with 7 bases aligning to TRBD1. CDR1 and CDR2 from the germline V gene are SGHNT and YYREEE (reference sequence). The CDR3 covers 15 residues. Germline trimming cut 4 bases from V and 6 bases from J; bases unmatched to any gene: 12. CDR3 sequence reads: CASSLLDRVGPEAFF. The CDR3 region has the DNA TGTGCCAGCAGCCTCCTAGACAGGGTGGGGCCTGAAGCTTTCTTT.

The chain carries TRBV6-6 and TRBJ1-1; 7 bases fit TRBD1. CDR1 is MNHNY and CDR2 is SVGAGI in the germline V gene (reference sequence). V dropped 5 bases and J dropped 7; count of bases not matched to a gene: 10. The CDR3 has 14 residues. The CDR3 sequence: CASSHRQGIYEAFF. CDR3 nucleotides: TGTGCCAGCAGTCACAGACAGGGTATATATGAAGCTTTCTTT.

This rearrangement joins TRBV6-6 to TRBJ1-1; a weak D match, TRBD1 (5 bases). Germline CDR1 reads MNHNY; CDR2 reads SVGAGI (reference sequence). CDR3 size: 13 residues. Trimming took off 6 bases at V and 1 base at J, with 9 bases between the two ends. The CDR3 region is CASSKRGNTEAFF. The CDR3 DNA sequence: TGTGCCAGCAGCAAAAGGGGGAACACTGAAGCTTTCTTT.

J is TRBJ1-2 and V is TRBV7-2, with TRBD1 matching 7 bases. This CDR3 has 13 amino acids. CDR1 is SGHTA and CDR2 is FQGNSA in the germline V gene. With 5 bases clipped from V and 7 bases from J, the junction kept 7 bases outside the gene matches. This CDR3 reads CASSDRQGSGYTF. CDR3 DNA: TGTGCCAGCAGCGACAGACAGGGTTCTGGCTACACCTTC.

The V and J genes are TRBV19 and TRBJ2-2; TRBD2 aligns across 13 bases. Trimming took 5 bases from V and 0 from J; bases not matched to a gene: 3. Germline V CDR1 and CDR2: LNHDA, SQIVND (reference sequence). This CDR3 comprises 17 residues. The CDR3 DNA reads as TGTGCCAGTAGTCAAACTAGCGGGGGGGCGAACACCGGGGAGCTGTTTTTT. Translated: CASSQTSGGANTGELFF. The full variable domain, with the rest looked up from reference TRBV19 and TRBJ2-2, is DGGITQSPKYLFRKEGQNVTLSCEQNLNHDAMYWYRQDPGQGLRLIYYSQIVNDFQKGDIAEGYSVSREKKESFPLTVTSAQKNPTAFYLCASSQTSGGANTGELFFGEGSRLTVL.

This clone was recorded only once. This chain joins TRBV20-1 and TRBJ2-1, with D hard to call. V lost 2 bases, J lost 8 bases, and 7 bases lay in between. CDR1 and CDR2 (germline): DFQATT, SNEGSKA (reference sequence). CDR3 length equals 11 residues. The CDR3 region is CSARKQDEQFF. As DNA, the CDR3 is TGCAGTGCTAGAAAGCAAGATGAGCAGTTCTTC.

V and J are TRBV7-9 and TRBJ2-6; possibly TRBD2 for D (6 bases). The ends were cut back, 0 bases at V and 0 bases at J, with 12 bases in the middle. From germline, CDR1 is SEHNR and CDR2 FQNEAQ (reference sequence). The CDR3 extends over 18 amino acids. CDR3 region: CASSLAAGPSSGANVLTF. CDR3 DNA sequence: TGTGCCAGCAGCTTAGCTGCGGGACCATCCTCTGGGGCCAACGTCCTGACTTTC.

The chain recombines TRBV19 with TRBJ2-7, with D maybe TRBD2 (5 bases). Between the trimmed V and J ends, which lost 4 bases and 2 bases, there was a span of 21 bases. This CDR3 has 17 amino acids. Germline assignment: CDR1 LNHDA and CDR2 SQIVND (reference sequence). The CDR3 coding sequence is TGTGCCAGTAGTACCCCCACCGGACTGGGTATGCCCTACGAGCAGTACTTC. Protein: CASSTPTGLGMPYEQYF.

A single count supports this clone. The chain recombines TRBV6-5 with TRBJ2-7; 10 bases map to TRBD1. Trimming cost V 4 bases and J 1 base; bases outside gene matches: 7. Germline assignment: CDR1 MNHEY and CDR2 SVGAGI. The CDR3 sequence is 16 residues long. The CDR3 protein is CASSFSGTGASYEQYF. CDR3 DNA: TGTGCCAGCAGTTTCTCGGGGACAGGGGCATCCTACGAGCAGTACTTC.